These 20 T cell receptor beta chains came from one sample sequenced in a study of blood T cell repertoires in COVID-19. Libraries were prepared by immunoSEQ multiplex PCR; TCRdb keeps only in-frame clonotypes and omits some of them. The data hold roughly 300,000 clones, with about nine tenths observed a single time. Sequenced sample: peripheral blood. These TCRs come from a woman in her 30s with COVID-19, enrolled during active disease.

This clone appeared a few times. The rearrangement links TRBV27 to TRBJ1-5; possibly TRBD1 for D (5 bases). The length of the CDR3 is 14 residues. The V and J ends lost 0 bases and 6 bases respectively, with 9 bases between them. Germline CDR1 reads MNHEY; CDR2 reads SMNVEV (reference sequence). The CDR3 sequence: CASSLSRGGQPQHF. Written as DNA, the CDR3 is TGTGCCAGCAGTTTATCCCGCGGGGGTCAGCCCCAGCATTTT.

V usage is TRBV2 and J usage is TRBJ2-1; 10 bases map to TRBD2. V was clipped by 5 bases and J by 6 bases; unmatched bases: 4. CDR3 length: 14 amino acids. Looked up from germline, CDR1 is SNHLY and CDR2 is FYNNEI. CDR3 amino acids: CASSTGTSVNEQFF. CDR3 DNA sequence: TGTGCCAGCAGTACCGGGACTAGCGTCAATGAGCAGTTCTTC. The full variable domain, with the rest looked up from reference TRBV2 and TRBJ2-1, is EPEVTQTPSHQVTQMGQEVILRCVPISNHLYFYWYRQILGQKVEFLVSFYNNEISEKSEIFDDQFSVERPDGSNFTLKIRSTKLEDSAMYFCASSTGTSVNEQFFGPGTRLTVL.

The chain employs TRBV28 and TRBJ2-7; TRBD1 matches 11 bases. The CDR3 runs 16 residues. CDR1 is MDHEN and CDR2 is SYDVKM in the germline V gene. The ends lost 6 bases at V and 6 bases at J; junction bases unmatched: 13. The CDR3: CASSKTSAGTGGEQYF. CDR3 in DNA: TGTGCCAGCAGCAAAACCTCTGCCGGGACAGGGGGCGAGCAGTACTTC.

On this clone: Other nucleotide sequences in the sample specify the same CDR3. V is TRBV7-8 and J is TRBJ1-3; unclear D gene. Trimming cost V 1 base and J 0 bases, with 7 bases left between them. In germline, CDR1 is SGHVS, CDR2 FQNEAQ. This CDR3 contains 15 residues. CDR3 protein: CASSLGRSSGNTIYF. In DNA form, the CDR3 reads TGTGCCAGCAGCTTAGGACGGAGCTCTGGAAACACCATATATTTT.

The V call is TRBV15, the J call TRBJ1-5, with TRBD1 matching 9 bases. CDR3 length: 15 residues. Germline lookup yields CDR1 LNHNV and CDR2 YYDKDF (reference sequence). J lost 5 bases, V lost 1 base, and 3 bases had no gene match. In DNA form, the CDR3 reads TGTGCCACCAGCAGAGCGACAGGGGGTGATCAGCCCCAGCATTTT. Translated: CATSRATGGDQPQHF. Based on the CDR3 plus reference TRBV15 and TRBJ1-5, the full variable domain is DAMVIQNPRYQVTQFGKPVTLSCSQTLNHNVMYWYQQKSSQAPKLLFHYYDKDFNNEADTPDNFQSRRPNTSFCFLDIRSPGLGDTAMYLCATSRATGGDQPQHFGDGTRLSIL.

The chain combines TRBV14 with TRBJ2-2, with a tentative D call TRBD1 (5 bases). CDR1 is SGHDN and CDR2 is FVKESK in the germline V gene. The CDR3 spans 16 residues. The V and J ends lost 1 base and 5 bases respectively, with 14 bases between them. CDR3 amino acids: CASSQGRRGLTGELFF. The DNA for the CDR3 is TGTGCCAGCAGCCAAGGTCGAAGGGGCCTGACCGGGGAGCTGTTTTTT.

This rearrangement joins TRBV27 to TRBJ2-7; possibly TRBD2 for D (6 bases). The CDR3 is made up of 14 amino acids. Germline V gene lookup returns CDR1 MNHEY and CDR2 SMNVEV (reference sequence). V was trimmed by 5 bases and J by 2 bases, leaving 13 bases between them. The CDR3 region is CASSPRGGTYEQYF. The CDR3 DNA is TGTGCCAGCAGTCCGCGGGGTGGCACCTACGAGCAGTACTTC.

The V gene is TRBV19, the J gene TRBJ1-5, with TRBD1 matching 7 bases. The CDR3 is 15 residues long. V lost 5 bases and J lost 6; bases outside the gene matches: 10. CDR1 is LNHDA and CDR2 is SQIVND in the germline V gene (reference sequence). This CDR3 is CASSPRQGLGQPQHF. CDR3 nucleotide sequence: TGTGCCAGTAGTCCCCGACAGGGACTAGGTCAGCCCCAGCATTTT.

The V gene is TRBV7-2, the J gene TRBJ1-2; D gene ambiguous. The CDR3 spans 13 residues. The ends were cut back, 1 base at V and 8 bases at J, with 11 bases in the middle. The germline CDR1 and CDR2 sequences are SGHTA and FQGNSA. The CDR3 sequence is CASSLGQEGGYTF. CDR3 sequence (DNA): TGTGCCAGCAGCTTAGGGCAGGAAGGCGGCTACACCTTC.

This CDR3 reads CASSRGQETQYF. For the CDR3, the DNA is TGCGCCAGCAGCAGGGGCCAAGAGACCCAGTACTTC. V gene TRBV5-1 combines with J gene TRBJ2-5, with D possibly TRBD1 on 5 matching bases. Trimming shortened V by 4 bases and J by 1 base, and 5 bases separated the two germline ends. The CDR3 is made up of 12 amino acids. Germline lookup yields CDR1 SGHRS and CDR2 YFSETQ.

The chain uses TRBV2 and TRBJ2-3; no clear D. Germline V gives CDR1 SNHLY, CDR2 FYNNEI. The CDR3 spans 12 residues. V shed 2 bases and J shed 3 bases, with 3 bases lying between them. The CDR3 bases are TGTGCCAGCAGTGAACTAACAGATACGCAGTATTTT. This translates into CASSELTDTQYF.

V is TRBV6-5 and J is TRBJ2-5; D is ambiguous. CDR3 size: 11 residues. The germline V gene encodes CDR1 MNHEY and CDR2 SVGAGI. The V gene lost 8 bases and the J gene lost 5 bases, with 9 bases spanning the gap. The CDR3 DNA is TGTGCCAGCGCCGCCCAGGAGACCCAGTACTTC. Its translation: CASAAQETQYF.

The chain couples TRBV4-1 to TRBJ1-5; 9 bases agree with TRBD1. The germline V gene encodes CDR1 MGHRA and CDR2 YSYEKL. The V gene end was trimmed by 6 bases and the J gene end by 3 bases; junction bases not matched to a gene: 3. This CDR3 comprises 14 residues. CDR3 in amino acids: CASRGQGFNQPQHF. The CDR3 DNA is TGCGCCAGCAGGGGACAGGGCTTCAATCAGCCCCAGCATTTT.

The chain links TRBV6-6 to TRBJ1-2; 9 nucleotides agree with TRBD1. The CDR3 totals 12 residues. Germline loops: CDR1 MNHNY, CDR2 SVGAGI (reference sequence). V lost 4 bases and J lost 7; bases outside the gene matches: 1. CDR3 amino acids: CASSWDRAGYTF. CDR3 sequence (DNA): TGTGCCAGCAGTTGGGACAGGGCTGGCTACACCTTC.

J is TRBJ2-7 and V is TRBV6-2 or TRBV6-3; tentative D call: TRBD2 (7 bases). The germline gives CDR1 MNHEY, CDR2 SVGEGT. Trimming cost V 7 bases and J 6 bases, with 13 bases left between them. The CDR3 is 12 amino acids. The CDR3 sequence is CASTPGEGEQYF. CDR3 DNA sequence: TGTGCCAGCACCCCAGGGGAGGGCGAGCAGTACTTC.

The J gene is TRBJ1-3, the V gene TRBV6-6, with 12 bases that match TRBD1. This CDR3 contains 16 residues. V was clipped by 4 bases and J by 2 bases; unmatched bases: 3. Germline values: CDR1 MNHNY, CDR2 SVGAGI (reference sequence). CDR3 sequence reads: CASSLGDRGPGNTIYF. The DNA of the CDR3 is TGTGCCAGCAGTTTGGGGGACAGGGGGCCTGGAAACACCATATATTTT.

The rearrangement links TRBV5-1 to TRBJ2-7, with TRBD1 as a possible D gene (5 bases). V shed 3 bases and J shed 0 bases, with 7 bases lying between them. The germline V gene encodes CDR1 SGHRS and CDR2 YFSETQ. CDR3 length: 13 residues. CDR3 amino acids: CASSYDSSYEQYF. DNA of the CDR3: TGCGCCAGCAGCTACGACAGCTCCTACGAGCAGTACTTC.

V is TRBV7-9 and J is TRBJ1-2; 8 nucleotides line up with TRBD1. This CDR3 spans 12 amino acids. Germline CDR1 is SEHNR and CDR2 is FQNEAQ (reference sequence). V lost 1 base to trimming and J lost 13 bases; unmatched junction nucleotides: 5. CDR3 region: CASSLEEQGVTF. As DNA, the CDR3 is TGTGCCAGCAGCTTAGAGGAACAGGGGGTCACCTTC. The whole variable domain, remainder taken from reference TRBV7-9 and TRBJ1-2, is DTGVSQNPRHKITKRGQNVTFRCDPISEHNRLYWYRQTLGQGPEFLTYFQNEAQLEKSRLLSDRFSAERPKGSFSTLEIQRTEQGDSAMYLCASSLEEQGVTFGSGTRLTVV.

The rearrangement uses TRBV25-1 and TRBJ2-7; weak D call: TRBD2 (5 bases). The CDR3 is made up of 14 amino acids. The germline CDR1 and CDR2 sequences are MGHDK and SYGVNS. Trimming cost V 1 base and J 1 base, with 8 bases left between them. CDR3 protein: CASSESGVSYEQYF. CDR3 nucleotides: TGTGCCAGCAGTGAATCCGGGGTTTCCTACGAGCAGTACTTC.

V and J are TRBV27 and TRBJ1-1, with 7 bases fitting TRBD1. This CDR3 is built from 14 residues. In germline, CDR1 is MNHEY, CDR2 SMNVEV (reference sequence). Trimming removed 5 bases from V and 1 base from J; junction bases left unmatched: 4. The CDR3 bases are TGTGCCAGCAGTCCAGGGGGGCCGAACACTGAAGCTTTCTTT. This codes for CASSPGGPNTEAFF.